This is a list of T cell receptor beta chains from one sample in a study of regulatory T cells in long-lasting Graves disease. MiXCR, applied by TCRdb to the multiplex PCR reads, yields one record per CDR3 protein. The table lists fewer than 650,000 distinct CDR3 sequences, 15% to 20% of them singletons. The data were also submitted as part of a second study, on T cells in Graves' hyperthyroidism and ophthalmopathy.

The sequencing used peripheral blood mononuclear cells (PBMCs), collected at new diagnosis, from a patient treated with antithyroid drugs. Receptors were obtained from a young woman with Graves disease. Both conserved end residues are part of each CDR3. The order of the fields is D gene, J gene, V gene, clone size, CDR3 protein, CDR3 DNA. The D gene is left open where the match is weak. Where a row states a size, it is once, few, many or the class of an expanded clone; other rows omit it.

D gene: -
J gene: TRBJ1-1
V gene: TRBV3-1
clone size: -
CDR3 protein: CASGSGRMNTEAFF
CDR3 DNA: TGTGCCAGCGGGTCGGGCCGGATGAACACTGAAGCTTTCTTT

D gene: TRBD1
J gene: TRBJ1-2
V gene: TRBV30
clone size: few
CDR3 protein: CAWSVGTGKGYGYTF
CDR3 DNA: TGTGCCTGGAGCGTAGGGACAGGGAAGGGGTATGGCTACACCTTC

D gene: -
J gene: TRBJ1-1
V gene: TRBV11-3
clone size: many
CDR3 protein: CASSFATNTEAFF
CDR3 DNA: TGTGCCAGCAGCTTTGCGACAAACACTGAAGCTTTCTTT

D gene: -
J gene: TRBJ2-7
V gene: TRBV2
clone size: -
CDR3 protein: CASSGPGVPGQYF
CDR3 DNA: TGTGCCAGCAGTGGGCCAGGGGTTCCCGGGCAGTACTTC

D gene: TRBD2
J gene: TRBJ2-1
V gene: TRBV19
clone size: many
CDR3 protein: CASRLAGVNNEQFF
CDR3 DNA: TGTGCCAGTAGATTAGCGGGCGTGAACAATGAGCAGTTCTTC

D gene: -
J gene: TRBJ2-1
V gene: TRBV19
clone size: few
CDR3 protein: CASSISLGQGNEQFF
CDR3 DNA: TGTGCCAGTAGTATATCGTTGGGACAAGGGAATGAGCAGTTCTTC

D gene: -
J gene: TRBJ1-5
V gene: TRBV15
clone size: many
CDR3 protein: CATSRDGQGQPQHF
CDR3 DNA: TGTGCCACCAGCAGAGATGGCCAGGGTCAGCCCCAGCATTTT

D gene: TRBD1
J gene: TRBJ1-3
V gene: TRBV10-3
clone size: few
CDR3 protein: CAISGGQGANSGNTIYF
CDR3 DNA: TGTGCCATCAGTGGCGGTCAGGGGGCCAACTCTGGAAACACCATATATTTT

D gene: -
J gene: TRBJ2-7
V gene: TRBV20-1
clone size: -
CDR3 protein: CSARGHGYEQYF
CDR3 DNA: TGCAGTGCAAGAGGACACGGCTACGAGCAGTACTTC

D gene: -
J gene: TRBJ2-2
V gene: TRBV28
clone size: many
CDR3 protein: CASSQIGGARLSGELFF
CDR3 DNA: TGTGCCAGCAGCCAGATCGGAGGGGCGAGGTTGTCCGGGGAGCTGTTTTTT

D gene: -
J gene: TRBJ1-5
V gene: TRBV15
clone size: -
CDR3 protein: CATSGQGNSNQPQHF
CDR3 DNA: TGTGCCACCAGCGGTCAGGGAAATAGCAATCAGCCCCAGCATTTT

D gene: TRBD1
J gene: TRBJ1-1
V gene: TRBV20-1
clone size: -
CDR3 protein: CSARGQGDPKAFF
CDR3 DNA: TGCAGTGCTAGAGGACAGGGGGATCCAAAAGCTTTCTTT

D gene: -
J gene: TRBJ2-2
V gene: TRBV24-1
clone size: -
CDR3 protein: CATETGPNTGELFF
CDR3 DNA: TGTGCCACCGAAACAGGGCCGAACACCGGGGAGCTGTTTTTT